This record covers a single TCR beta chain. The data belong to a study of shared clonotypes between healthy human individuals. In the naive CD8 group, cells lacked CD45RO and were positively selected for CCR7, so terminally differentiated effector memory CD45RA+ cells were left out. V was shortened by 3 bases and J by 0 bases, with 15 bases between the two germline ends. This CDR3 spans 17 amino acids. Per the germline V gene, CDR1 is SGHTA and CDR2 is FQGNSA. Here immunoSEQ multiplex PCR was the method, and the copy in TCRdb shows in-frame clones only, minus some. This sample has hundreds of thousands of clones, with almost 95% found just once.

The chain recombines TRBV7-2 with TRBJ1-3; D may be TRBD1 (6 bases). What was sequenced was naive CD8+ T cells sorted from blood. The clonotype comes from a man aged 25-45 years in good health. The CDR3 coding sequence is TGTGCCAGCAGCTTCGAGACAGGCCGCAACTCTGGAAACACCATATATTTT. Translation: CASSFETGRNSGNTIYF. The full variable domain, rest sourced from reference TRBV7-2 and TRBJ1-3, is GAGVSQSPSNKVTEKGKDVELRCDPISGHTALYWYRQSLGQGLEFLIYFQGNSAPDKSGLPSDRFSAERTGGSVSTLTIQRTQQEDSAVYLCASSFETGRNSGNTIYFGEGSWLTVV.